This entry concerns a single T cell receptor (beta chain). These data come from a study of blood T cell repertoires in COVID-19. This CDR3 comprises 17 residues. Losses at the gene ends were 2 bases for V and 5 bases for J; bases not matched to a gene: 12. Germline V gives CDR1 SGHRS, CDR2 YFSETQ. Using immunoSEQ multiplex PCR, the repertoire was profiled, and TCRdb retains in-frame clones only, with some absent. The sample includes 250,000 to 350,000 clones, around 90% seen only once; the top ten take around 4.4%. The chain links TRBV5-1 to TRBJ1-1, with 10 bases fitting TRBD1. The TCR sequence derives from a woman aged 18-29 years with acute COVID-19. The sample was PBMCs or T cells enriched from blood (not recorded which). The CDR3, as DNA: TGCGCCAGCAGCTTTTTCGTCCCGGGACAGGGGAGAACTGAAGCTTTCTTT. Protein product: CASSFFVPGQGRTEAFF.